The 18 T cell receptor beta chains presented below share a single source sample, sequenced in a study of neurological immune-mediated disorders. MiXCR, run by TCRdb on the 5' RACE reads, gives a single entry per CDR3 protein. The profile shows about 80,000 distinct CDR3 sequences, nearly 6% of them singletons. The time point was: longitudinal time-point 2. Sequencing input: PBMCs. Receptors were obtained from a woman aged 55-70 years with multiple sclerosis.

This clonotype was detected many times. This sequence joins TRBV5-1 and TRBJ2-6; 7 bases line up with TRBD1. The length of the CDR3 is 17 residues. V lost 6 bases and J lost 1; bases outside the gene matches: 10. CDR1 is SGHRS and CDR2 is YFSETQ in the germline V gene. CDR3 loop: CASTRDSGTSGANVLTF. The CDR3 DNA sequence: TGCGCCAGCACCCGGGACAGTGGTACGTCTGGGGCCAACGTCCTGACTTTC.

This clonotype was counted ten times or more. This chain links TRBV20-1 with TRBJ2-1, with 7 bases aligning to TRBD1. The germline CDR1 and CDR2 sequences are DFQATT and SNEGSKA (reference sequence). This CDR3 contains 12 residues. The V segment lost 5 bases and the J segment 7 bases; nucleotides outside the gene matches: 5. This chain's CDR3 is CSAGDRVNEQFF. The CDR3 DNA is TGCAGTGCTGGCGACAGGGTGAATGAGCAGTTCTTC.

This clonotype was recorded a few times. This chain connects TRBV12-3 or TRBV12-4 to TRBJ2-5, with D unresolved. The V end was cut by 6 bases, the J end by 2 bases, with 7 bases between. The CDR3 spans 12 residues. The CDR3: CASRDLQETQYF. Here the CDR3 DNA reads TGTGCCAGCAGGGACCTACAAGAGACCCAGTACTTC.

Ten or more counts support this clonotype. This chain uses TRBV11-2 with TRBJ2-1; D unresolved. This CDR3 is built from 14 residues. Per germline, CDR1 SGHAT and CDR2 FQNNGV. V gave up 0 bases and J gave up 4 bases, with 7 bases separating them. As DNA, the CDR3 is TGTGCCAGCAGCTTAGATCCTCCGTACAATGAGCAGTTCTTC. Residues: CASSLDPPYNEQFF.

This clonotype showed up many times. The chain carries TRBV7-9 and TRBJ1-1; TRBD1 is a possible D gene (5 bases). Germline V gives CDR1 SEHNR, CDR2 FQNEAQ (reference sequence). The CDR3 has 15 amino acids. V lost 3 bases to trimming and J lost 3 bases, with 14 bases between them. The CDR3 is CASSFAGTGDTEAFF. The CDR3 DNA reads as TGTGCCAGCAGCTTCGCCGGGACGGGAGACACTGAAGCTTTCTTT.

This clonotype was seen a few times. The V gene is TRBV12-3 or TRBV12-4, the J gene TRBJ2-7; 11 bases map to TRBD1. There are 14 residues in the CDR3. V lost 4 bases and J lost 5; bases outside the gene matches: 4. The chain's CDR3 is CASSWTGGHNEQYF. The CDR3 nucleotides are TGTGCCAGCAGTTGGACAGGGGGCCACAACGAGCAGTACTTC.

Only a few counts were recorded for this clonotype. This rearrangement joins TRBV15 to TRBJ2-7; weak D call: TRBD1 (6 bases). V was shortened by 4 bases and J by 3 bases, with 10 bases between the two germline ends. The CDR3 covers 13 residues. Germline loops: CDR1 LNHNV, CDR2 YYDKDF (reference sequence). CDR3 nucleotide sequence: TGTGCCACCAGCAACAGGGCCGGCTACGAGCAGTACTTC. This encodes CATSNRAGYEQYF.

In this sample, this clonotype turned up many times. The rearrangement links TRBV12-3 or TRBV12-4 to TRBJ1-1; possibly TRBD1 for D (6 bases). The V and J ends lost 5 bases and 2 bases respectively, with 12 bases between them. The CDR3 is made up of 14 amino acids. The CDR3: CASSPGQSNTEAFF. The CDR3 nucleotides are TGTGCCAGCAGTCCCGGACAGAGTAACACTGAAGCTTTCTTT.

This clonotype was seen many times. The chain links TRBV9 to TRBJ1-1; D is uncertain. CDR3 length equals 14 residues. The V gene lost 4 bases and the J gene lost 0 bases, with 10 bases spanning the gap. Germline V gene sequence: CDR1 SGDLS, CDR2 YYNGEE. Written as DNA, the CDR3 is TGTGCCAGCAGCCCTGACATGATGAACACTGAAGCTTTCTTT. Protein product: CASSPDMMNTEAFF.

The J gene is TRBJ2-3, the V gene TRBV27, with a weak D call TRBD2 (5 bases). The CDR3 extends over 15 amino acids. Between the trimmed V and J ends, which lost 6 bases and 2 bases, there was a span of 15 bases. Looked up from germline, CDR1 is MNHEY and CDR2 is SMNVEV (reference sequence). As DNA, the CDR3 is TGTGCCAGCAGCCCCGGGGAAGCCCTCACAGATACGCAGTATTTT. Protein sequence: CASSPGEALTDTQYF.

Worth noting for this clonotype: This clone may be a read error of a much larger clone one base away. J is TRBJ2-1 and V is TRBV18; weak D call: TRBD1 (6 bases). V lost 8 bases to trimming and J lost 9 bases, with 17 bases between them. The CDR3 consists of 13 residues. Germline V gene sequence: CDR1 KGHSH, CDR2 LQKENI. Written as DNA, the CDR3 is TGTGCCAGCACAACAAACAGGGACACTGAGCAGTTCTTC. Amino acids: CASTTNRDTEQFF.

This clonotype came up many times. The rearrangement uses TRBV5-6 and TRBJ2-7; TRBD2 matches at 8 bases. Germline loops: CDR1 SGHDT, CDR2 YYEEEE. The length of the CDR3 is 16 residues. Trimming cost V 3 bases and J 4 bases; bases outside gene matches: 12. The CDR3 spells CASSSPPGGAQYEQYF. The CDR3 DNA reads TGTGCCAGCAGCTCTCCCCCCGGGGGGGCCCAGTACGAGCAGTACTTC.

This clonotype was seen many times. J is TRBJ2-3 and V is TRBV3-1; TRBD2 might be the D (5 bases). The V end lost 4 bases, the J end lost 8 bases, and 19 bases lay between the germline ends. Germline CDR1 LGHDT, CDR2 YNNKEL (reference sequence). This CDR3 contains 15 residues. Here the CDR3 DNA reads TGTGCCAGCAGCCGAAGACTATCGATCAGTGGTACGCAGTATTTT. It yields the protein CASSRRLSISGTQYF.

The table lists this clonotype with many counts. Sequence at one end of the junction differs from germline and may be a read error. The chain is built from TRBV7-7 and TRBJ2-1, with TRBD2 matching over 9 bases. This CDR3 region has 16 residues. CDR1 is SSHAT and CDR2 is FNYEAQ in the germline V gene (reference sequence). DNA for the CDR3: TGTGCTAGCAGCTTAGAGGAGCGGGGGGCCTACAATGAGCAGTTCTTC. Protein product: CASSLEERGAYNEQFF.

This clonotype was seen many times. V usage is TRBV6-5 and J usage is TRBJ1-2; D gene unclear. V lost 5 bases, J lost 0 bases, and 16 bases lay in between. Germline CDR1 and CDR2: MNHEY and SVGAGI. The CDR3 has 16 residues. CDR3: CASSPGSGRPNYGYTF. The CDR3 DNA follows: TGTGCCAGCAGTCCGGGGAGTGGGCGACCTAACTATGGCTACACCTTC.

In its sample, this clonotype was seen many times. The gene calls are TRBV5-1 and TRBJ1-1, with D hard to call. The CDR3 has 15 residues. CDR1 and CDR2 (germline): SGHRS, YFSETQ. V was trimmed by 1 base and J by 4 bases, leaving 14 bases between them. The CDR3: CASSLNEGRGTEAFF. The CDR3, as DNA: TGCGCCAGCAGCTTGAACGAAGGCCGGGGCACTGAAGCTTTCTTT.

This clonotype showed up just a few times. The chain employs TRBV3-1 and TRBJ1-1; a weak D match, TRBD1 (5 bases). With 7 bases removed from V and 4 bases from J, the gap between germline ends came to 13 bases. The V gene's germline CDR1 is LGHDT and CDR2 YNNKEL (reference sequence). CDR3 size: 13 residues. The chain's CDR3 is CASNDRARTEAFF. CDR3 DNA sequence: TGTGCCAGCAACGACAGAGCCCGCACTGAAGCTTTCTTT.

The table lists this clonotype with many counts. V and J are TRBV3-1 and TRBJ1-5, with D unclear. Trimming pared 0 bases from V and 0 bases from J, leaving 6 bases between. CDR3 length: 15 amino acids. Germline V gene data show CDR1 as LGHDT and CDR2 as YNNKEL (reference sequence). The CDR3 DNA sequence: TGTGCCAGCAGCCAAGATGGGGATAGCAATCAGCCCCAGCATTTT. Translating gives CASSQDGDSNQPQHF.